This TCR beta chain was profiled in a study of T cell changes during pregnancy in multiple sclerosis. The CDR3 runs 15 residues. V lost 0 bases and J lost 3, with 9 bases in between. Germline V lookup: CDR1 SGHTA, CDR2 FQGNSA. The protocol was immunoSEQ multiplex PCR, while the TCRdb copy is restricted to in-frame clones and leaves out a portion. The sample lists around 30,000 clones; almost 90% were seen once. The input for sequencing was CD4+ T cells from peripheral blood mononuclear cells, taken in the third trimester of pregnancy. The sequence came from a female donor in good health, enrolled as a control in a pregnancy study. This chain connects TRBV7-2 to TRBJ2-1, with TRBD2 as a possible D gene (5 bases). The CDR3: CASSLADSHYNEQFF. The CDR3 DNA reads as TGTGCCAGCAGCTTAGCGGACTCTCACTACAATGAGCAGTTCTTC.